In this sample, the clone carrying this T cell receptor (beta chain) turned up once. PCR involved 60 Vbeta and 13 Jbeta primers. The method was immunoSEQ multiplex PCR; TCRdb's version includes in-frame clones alone and lacks a portion of them. The profile shows about 130,000 clones, about 80% of them singletons. The data were obtained in a study of cytomegalovirus exposure and HLA in healthy donors. Study-level information: Among the roughly 400 genotyped donors, more than 70% were placed in the Caucasian-associated ancestry cluster.

The V gene's germline CDR1 is KGHSH and CDR2 LQKENI. The V gene end was trimmed by 6 bases and the J gene end by 3 bases; junction bases not matched to a gene: 5. There are 13 residues in the CDR3. The sequenced material came from PBMCs. The clonotype was recovered from a man between 40 and 49 years old in good health and CMV-seropositive. This rearrangement joins TRBV18 to TRBJ2-7; 7 bases align to TRBD1. The CDR3 loop reads CASSQGQLYEQYF. The CDR3 nucleotides read TGTGCCAGCTCGCAGGGACAGCTCTACGAGCAGTACTTC.